Here is one T cell receptor (beta chain) with its context. The primer mix had 60 Vbeta and 13 Jbeta primers. Produced via immunoSEQ multiplex PCR; TCRdb's table is partial and in-frame only. The sample lists about 130,000 clones; around 73% were seen once. The germline V and J ends were trimmed by 10 bases and 5 bases, with 17 bases remaining between them. This CDR3 has 14 amino acids. CDR1 is MNHNS, CDR2 SASEGT, per germline. The sample belongs to a study of cytomegalovirus exposure and HLA in healthy donors. The V and J genes are TRBV6-1 and TRBJ2-2, with D perhaps matching TRBD2 (6 bases). The TCR was taken from a female donor in good health and CMV-seronegative. The specimen was PBMCs. This chain's CDR3 is CAITGGRETGELFF. The CDR3 coding sequence is TGTGCCATAACAGGAGGGAGAGAGACCGGGGAGCTGTTTTTT.